Sequencing of this T cell receptor beta chain was carried out in a study of blood T cell repertoires in COVID-19. The method was immunoSEQ multiplex PCR; TCRdb's version includes in-frame clones alone and lacks a portion of them. The sample consists of 50,000 to 65,000 clones, 80% to 95% of them appearing once. This clone was counted a single time. V lost 5 bases to trimming and J lost 10 bases; unmatched junction nucleotides: 13. The germline V gene has CDR1 SGHDN and CDR2 FVKESK. The CDR3 runs 15 residues. The V gene is TRBV14, the J gene TRBJ2-1, with TRBD2 matching 8 bases. The TCR sequence derives from a man aged 50 or older with active COVID-19. The sequencing sample was made of peripheral blood. CDR3 DNA: TGTGCCAGCAGCTTCCGAGCGGGGGCCTTTGCGGAGCAGTTCTTC. This sequence encodes CASSFRAGAFAEQFF.